The 31 T cell receptor beta chains below come from one sample, sequenced in a study of response to subunit inactivated influenza vaccine (dated by TCRdb to the late 2010s). The protocol used for the library was RT-PCR. TCRdb records Illumina HiSeq 2500 as the sequencer. The raw public reads went through TCRdb reprocessing: fastp at Q25, MiXCR clone calling, in-frame beta chains kept. Every entry covers one CDR3 protein and lists the most common genes and DNA from its rows. The sample table records more than 700,000 distinct CDR3 sequences; approximately 21% of these occur just once. The ten largest clonotypes hold roughly a tenth of the sample. Here the sequenced sample was PBMCs from blood, taken about 5 days after vaccination. The receptors here all came from a man aged 50 or older who received an inactivated influenza vaccine. Donor details come from another sample of the same person, matched by shared clones.

This clonotype was recorded many times. The CDR3: CATKESGPNEQYF. The CDR3 DNA follows: TGTGCCACGAAAGAATCGGGGCCGAACGAGCAGTACTTC. V usage is TRBV12-3 or TRBV12-4 and J usage is TRBJ2-7; tentatively, D is TRBD1 or TRBD2 (5 bases each). V lost 10 bases, J lost 5 bases, and 18 bases lay in between. The CDR3 contains 13 residues.

This clonotype was seen more than once but under ten times. CDR3 nucleotides: TGTGCCAGCAGTTACGGAGTGGACGAGGAGACCCAGTACTTC. Translation gives CASSYGVDEETQYF. The chain joins TRBV6-5 to TRBJ2-5; unclear D gene. This CDR3 is 14 amino acids long. Germline CDR1 is MNHEY and CDR2 is SVGAGI. V lost 2 bases, J lost 5 bases, and 12 bases lay in between.

V gene TRBV20-1 combines with J gene TRBJ1-2, with TRBD1 as a possible D gene (6 bases). V was pared by 3 bases and J by 6 bases, with 11 bases between. The CDR3 runs 12 residues. The germline V gene encodes CDR1 DFQATT and CDR2 SNEGSKA (reference sequence). Here the CDR3 reads CSASLGGDGYTF. DNA for the CDR3: TGCAGTGCTAGTCTTGGGGGCGATGGCTACACCTTC.

Here the CDR3 reads CATSDSTGGGQPQHF. The CDR3 region has the DNA TGTGCCACCAGTGACTCCACAGGGGGCGGTCAGCCCCAGCATTTT. The chain is built from TRBV24-1 and TRBJ1-5; 9 positions match TRBD1. CDR1 is KGHDR, CDR2 SFDVKD, per germline. V lost 4 bases and J lost 6; bases outside the gene matches: 6. This CDR3 region has 15 residues.

The chain has TRBV7-6 and TRBJ2-1; 12 bases line up with TRBD2. Germline V lookup: CDR1 SGHVS, CDR2 FNYEAQ. J was trimmed by 5 bases and V by 5 bases; bases with no gene match: 4. The CDR3 is made up of 15 amino acids. CDR3 residues: CASSRLAGAHNEQFF. In nucleotides, the CDR3 is TGTGCCAGCAGCCGACTAGCGGGAGCCCACAATGAGCAGTTCTTC.

J is TRBJ2-1 and V is TRBV5-1; no clear D. This CDR3 is 12 amino acids long. With 3 bases removed from V and 9 bases from J, the gap between germline ends came to 10 bases. The germline V gene has CDR1 SGHRS and CDR2 YFSETQ. The DNA of the CDR3 is TGCGCCAGCAGCTCAGAGCGCGGTGAGCAGTTCTTC. This translates into CASSSERGEQFF.

This clonotype was detected a few times. J is TRBJ2-1 and V is TRBV25-1, with D uncertain. V was shortened by 3 bases and J by 7 bases, with 22 bases between the two germline ends. The CDR3 extends over 17 amino acids. CDR1 MGHDK and CDR2 SYGVNS come from the germline V gene. The CDR3 region is CASSEVKGGPRVNEQFF. DNA of the CDR3: TGTGCCAGCAGTGAGGTTAAAGGCGGTCCTAGAGTTAATGAGCAGTTCTTC.

This clonotype was detected a few times. The chain joins TRBV27 to TRBJ2-5; 8 bases map to TRBD2. The CDR3 covers 15 residues. Germline trimming cut 5 bases from V and 3 bases from J; bases unmatched to any gene: 8. The V gene's germline CDR1 is MNHEY and CDR2 SMNVEV (reference sequence). CDR3: CASSGWGAGEETQYF. In DNA form, the CDR3 reads TGTGCCAGCAGTGGCTGGGGAGCGGGAGAAGAGACCCAGTACTTC.

V usage is TRBV10-3 and J usage is TRBJ2-5; 10 nucleotides agree with TRBD2. Germline trimming cut 2 bases from V and 5 bases from J; bases unmatched to any gene: 5. This CDR3 is built from 15 residues. The germline CDR1 and CDR2 sequences are ENHRY and SYGVKD. The chain's CDR3 is CAISEILAGVETQYF. Written as DNA, the CDR3 is TGTGCCATCAGTGAGATCCTAGCGGGAGTGGAGACCCAGTACTTC.

Ten or more counts support this clonotype. The rearrangement uses TRBV24-1 and TRBJ2-1, with 9 bases fitting TRBD1. This CDR3 comprises 16 residues. V gave up 4 bases and J gave up 6 bases; unmatched junction bases: 9. The germline V gene has CDR1 KGHDR and CDR2 SFDVKD. For the CDR3, the DNA is TGTGCCACCAGTGACGAAGGGACAGGGAGTGGCAATGAGCAGTTCTTC. Translating it yields CATSDEGTGSGNEQFF.

This clonotype was picked up many times. The genes are TRBV12-3 or TRBV12-4 and TRBJ1-2; no definite D call. Trimming stripped 2 bases from V and 4 bases from J, with 14 bases between. The CDR3 length is 15 residues. Written as DNA, the CDR3 is TGTGCCAGCAGTTTAAACGGAGGGTTCTCCTATGGCTACACCTTC. Translated: CASSLNGGFSYGYTF.

The chain recombines TRBV6-2 or TRBV6-3 with TRBJ2-7; 10 bases align to TRBD2. The CDR3 is made up of 16 amino acids. Germline V gene lookup returns CDR1 MNHEY and CDR2 SVGEGT. The ends lost 2 bases at V and 1 base at J; junction bases unmatched: 5. CDR3 sequence: CASSYHRTSGSYEQYF. CDR3 sequence (DNA): TGTGCCAGCAGTTACCATAGGACTAGCGGATCCTACGAGCAGTACTTC.

The rearrangement joins TRBV3-1 to TRBJ2-7; possibly TRBD2 for D (5 bases). Between the trimmed V and J ends, which lost 5 bases and 4 bases, there was a span of 12 bases. This CDR3 has 13 amino acids. Germline lookup yields CDR1 LGHDT and CDR2 YNNKEL (reference sequence). This CDR3 reads CASSGWTGYEQYF. CDR3 bases: TGTGCCAGCAGCGGGTGGACTGGATACGAGCAGTACTTC.

This clonotype has just a few counts. The J gene is TRBJ2-3, the V gene TRBV7-2; 7 bases are shared with TRBD2. The CDR3 has 15 amino acids. The V segment lost 0 bases and the J segment 3 bases; nucleotides outside the gene matches: 3. Germline V lookup: CDR1 SGHTA, CDR2 FQGNSA. The DNA for the CDR3 is TGTGCCAGCAGCTTAGCCATTAGCGGGACAGATACGCAGTATTTT. Translating it yields CASSLAISGTDTQYF.

The V call is TRBV12-3 or TRBV12-4, the J call TRBJ2-1; 8 nucleotides agree with TRBD2. The CDR3 runs to 15 residues. Trimming at V came to 5 bases and at J to 3 bases, leaving 6 bases not matched to a gene. The CDR3 coding sequence is TGTGCCAGCAGTCATAGCGGGGTGGGCTACAATGAGCAGTTCTTC. It translates to CASSHSGVGYNEQFF.

This chain connects TRBV28 to TRBJ2-5; possibly TRBD1 for D (5 bases). Per the germline V gene, CDR1 is MDHEN and CDR2 is SYDVKM. This CDR3 spans 12 amino acids. V lost 3 bases, J lost 7 bases, and 9 bases lay in between. The CDR3 DNA reads TGTGCCAGCAGTTTCAGGGTAGGGACCCAGTACTTC. This encodes CASSFRVGTQYF.

V gene TRBV5-6 combines with J gene TRBJ2-7; 15 bases line up with TRBD2. CDR1 and CDR2 from the germline V gene are SGHDT and YYEEEE. CDR3 length equals 17 residues. V gave up 4 bases and J gave up 6 bases; unmatched junction bases: 11. CDR3 sequence: CASSLGLAGGPLSEQYF. Written as DNA, the CDR3 is TGTGCCAGCAGCCTAGGACTAGCGGGGGGGCCGTTAAGCGAGCAGTACTTC.

This clonotype was seen more than once but under ten times. This chain joins TRBV4-3 and TRBJ2-7; tentatively, D is TRBD2 (5 bases). Trimming removed 0 bases from V and 3 bases from J, with 12 bases in between. Germline-derived CDR1 and CDR2 are LGHNA and YSLEER. The CDR3 is made up of 15 amino acids. The CDR3 DNA reads as TGCGCCAGCAGCCAAGAAAGCTCGGGGTTCTACGAGCAGTACTTC. Protein sequence: CASSQESSGFYEQYF.

The J gene is TRBJ1-6, the V gene TRBV7-8; D unclear. The germline gives CDR1 SGHVS, CDR2 FQNEAQ. V was cut by 0 bases and J by 9 bases, with 15 bases left in between. The CDR3 totals 16 residues. CDR3 bases: TGTGCCAGCAGCTTAGCCGGGAAAGTTATCGCTTCACCCCTCCACTTT. This gives the protein CASSLAGKVIASPLHF.

The genes are TRBV30 and TRBJ2-3; D is possibly TRBD2 (6 bases). The CDR3 sequence is 14 residues long. Trimming pared 5 bases from V and 2 bases from J, leaving 14 bases between. Germline values: CDR1 GTSNPN, CDR2 SVGIG (reference sequence). The CDR3 DNA reads TGTGCCTGGGGGTCGCGGGGCCTCACAGATACGCAGTATTTT. It yields the protein CAWGSRGLTDTQYF. The full variable domain, rest sourced from reference TRBV30 and TRBJ2-3, is SQTIHQWPATLVQPVGSPLSLECTVEGTSNPNLYWYRQAAGRGLQLLFYSVGIGQISSEVPQNLSASRPQDRQFILSSKKLLLSDSGFYLCAWGSRGLTDTQYFGPGTRLTVL.

Only a few counts were recorded for this clonotype. The chain is built from TRBV5-1 and TRBJ1-1; D might be TRBD1 (6 bases). CDR1 and CDR2 (germline): SGHRS, YFSETQ. This CDR3 has 16 amino acids. The V gene lost 1 base and the J gene lost 4 bases, with 17 bases spanning the gap. The chain's CDR3 is CASSLNGGLRGTEAFF. The CDR3 DNA reads TGCGCCAGCAGCTTGAATGGGGGGCTACGGGGCACTGAAGCTTTCTTT.

This clonotype was picked up a small number of times. The chain carries TRBV20-1 and TRBJ2-3; possible D gene TRBD1, 6 bases. Trimming cost V 4 bases and J 3 bases, with 14 bases left between them. Per germline, CDR1 DFQATT and CDR2 SNEGSKA (reference sequence). The CDR3 spans 14 residues. CDR3 sequence (DNA): TGCAGTGCTAAAATACAGGGAGTGACAGATACGCAGTATTTT. Translation: CSAKIQGVTDTQYF.

The sample holds a few counts of this clonotype. This rearrangement joins TRBV5-6 to TRBJ2-1, with TRBD1 as a possible D gene (5 bases). The germline V gene has CDR1 SGHDT and CDR2 YYEEEE. The CDR3 contains 16 residues. Trimming shortened V by 0 bases and J by 8 bases, and 18 bases separated the two germline ends. CDR3 sequence reads: CASSLGPPGRVHEQFF. The CDR3 DNA sequence: TGTGCCAGCAGCTTGGGACCTCCGGGCAGGGTACATGAGCAGTTCTTC.

This clonotype appeared a few times. The V call is TRBV7-2, the J call TRBJ2-3, with D possibly being TRBD2 (5 bases). V was shortened by 5 bases and J by 6 bases, with 12 bases between the two germline ends. Germline CDR1 and CDR2: SGHTA and FQGNSA. This CDR3 contains 13 residues. Written as DNA, the CDR3 is TGTGCCAGCAGCGACATTACGGGGGATACGCAGTATTTT. Translation gives CASSDITGDTQYF.

This clonotype was detected a few times. V usage is TRBV5-1 and J usage is TRBJ1-5; possibly TRBD1 for D (5 bases). CDR1 is SGHRS, CDR2 YFSETQ, per germline. V dropped 0 bases and J dropped 2 bases, with 12 bases sitting between them. The CDR3 is made up of 16 amino acids. CDR3 in amino acids: CASSLGPGRGNQPQHF. DNA for the CDR3: TGCGCCAGCAGCTTGGGCCCAGGGAGAGGCAATCAGCCCCAGCATTTT. Variable domain in full (rest from reference TRBV5-1 and TRBJ1-5): KAGVTQTPRYLIKTRGQQVTLSCSPISGHRSVSWYQQTPGQGLQFLFEYFSETQRNKGNFPGRFSGRQFSNSRSEMNVSTLELGDSALYLCASSLGPGRGNQPQHFGDGTRLSIL.

This clonotype was seen only a few times. J is TRBJ1-1 and V is TRBV24-1, with 7 bases matching TRBD1. CDR1 and CDR2 (germline): KGHDR, SFDVKD. The CDR3 spans 15 residues. Trimming took 2 bases from V and 1 from J; bases not matched to a gene: 3. CDR3 coding DNA: TGTGCCACCAGTGATTATGAGGGGGCGAACACTGAAGCTTTCTTT. Amino acid sequence: CATSDYEGANTEAFF.

This clonotype came up a few times. J is TRBJ2-1 and V is TRBV20-1; D uncertain. V was shortened by 1 base and J by 3 bases, with 10 bases between the two germline ends. This CDR3 spans 14 amino acids. The germline V gene has CDR1 DFQATT and CDR2 SNEGSKA (reference sequence). In DNA, the CDR3 is TGCAGTGCTAGAGGTCTACGTTTCTACAATGAGCAGTTCTTC. The encoded protein is CSARGLRFYNEQFF.

Only a few counts were recorded for this clonotype. This sequence joins TRBV29-1 and TRBJ1-1; the D is unclear. This CDR3 is 14 amino acids long. Germline assignment: CDR1 SQVTM and CDR2 ANQGSEA. V was shortened by 0 bases and J by 0 bases, with 8 bases between the two germline ends. CDR3 DNA sequence: TGCAGCGTTGAAGACCAAACAGTGAACACTGAAGCTTTCTTT. It is translated as CSVEDQTVNTEAFF.

The rearrangement uses TRBV29-1 and TRBJ2-1; tentatively, D is TRBD1 (6 bases). Germline CDR1 SQVTM, CDR2 ANQGSEA. The ends were cut back, 5 bases at V and 13 bases at J, with 12 bases in the middle. The CDR3 has 10 amino acids. The CDR3 here is CSVKTGAQFF. CDR3 DNA: TGCAGCGTTAAGACAGGCGCCCAGTTCTTC.

This clonotype was counted at least ten times. Written as DNA, the CDR3 is TGTGCCAGCAGTAAGCGTCTTGCGGGGAACACTGAAGCTTTCTTT. Amino acids: CASSKRLAGNTEAFF. This rearrangement joins TRBV27 to TRBJ1-1; D gene unclear. V was clipped by 5 bases and J by 1 base, with 14 bases between them. The germline CDR1 and CDR2 sequences are MNHEY and SMNVEV (reference sequence). This CDR3 spans 15 amino acids.

This clonotype was picked up a small number of times. The chain carries TRBV28 and TRBJ2-3; weak D call: TRBD2 (6 bases). V lost 6 bases and J lost 2, with 18 bases in between. This CDR3 region has 16 residues. CDR1 and CDR2 from the germline V gene are MDHEN and SYDVKM. CDR3 loop: CASSLGRSRNTDTQYF. CDR3 nucleotide sequence: TGTGCCAGCAGCCTAGGGAGGTCGCGAAACACAGATACGCAGTATTTT.